These T cell receptor beta chains were read from a single sample in a study of T cells in Graves' hyperthyroidism and ophthalmopathy. TCRdb ran MiXCR on the multiplex PCR reads and lists one entry per CDR3 protein. There are around 340,000 distinct CDR3 sequences in the sample; over 11% occur only once, and roughly 25% lies in the top ten. Sequencing used blood. Every receptor here comes from a woman aged 25-40 years with Graves' hyperthyroidism. Each CDR3 is given with its conserved first and last residue. Each record gives: V gene, clone size, CDR3 protein. Clone size appears in some rows only: once, few, many, or a class for an expanded clone.

v_call: TRBV4-1
clone_size: few
cdr3_aa: CASSYSGNTDTQYF

v_call: TRBV6-2/TRBV6-3
clone_size: -
cdr3_aa: CASRLASSDYGYTF

v_call: TRBV28
clone_size: many
cdr3_aa: CASSLSTGTGGSGNTIYF

v_call: TRBV18
clone_size: -
cdr3_aa: CASSPPEGGRETQYF

v_call: TRBV9
clone_size: few
cdr3_aa: CASSAPGTGGNYGYTF

v_call: TRBV6-1
clone_size: -
cdr3_aa: CASADSKNEQFF

v_call: TRBV7-8
clone_size: few
cdr3_aa: CASSSNAGGFYEQYF

v_call: TRBV12-3/TRBV12-4
clone_size: many
cdr3_aa: CASSNILGTTTGELFF

v_call: TRBV9
clone_size: few
cdr3_aa: CASSVTSGPTYEQYF

v_call: TRBV12-3/TRBV12-4
clone_size: few
cdr3_aa: CASSSNARKYEQYF

v_call: TRBV2
clone_size: many
cdr3_aa: CASSERDSTDTQYF

v_call: TRBV12-5
clone_size: -
cdr3_aa: CASGLGQSSDTQYF

v_call: TRBV10-3
clone_size: few
cdr3_aa: CAITPGTGAYEQYF

v_call: TRBV7-9
clone_size: many
cdr3_aa: CASSPGYPYEQYF

v_call: TRBV11-2
clone_size: -
cdr3_aa: CASSLAGQEAPLESSYNSPLHF

v_call: TRBV28
clone_size: -
cdr3_aa: CASSLTVNQPQHF

v_call: TRBV29-1
clone_size: few
cdr3_aa: CSVEEKGSRGRIDTQYF